This TCR beta chain was documented in a study of blood T cell repertoires in COVID-19. Study-level information: PBMCs, B-cell-depleted T cells, or T cells were the source of the cDNA or gDNA that made up the material.

Trimming took 3 bases from V and 2 from J, leaving 10 bases between them. The germline V gene encodes CDR1 MNHEY and CDR2 SMNVEV (reference sequence). This CDR3 has 15 amino acids. Per the authors' pipeline: Quantification of nucleated cells was approximated via reference gene primer amplification. Sequencing was performed with immunoSEQ multiplex PCR; in TCRdb, only in-frame clones are kept and a portion is missing. The V and J calls and the clone size are those of that table, but D and trimming were determined from the DNA. The data show 300,000 to 450,000 clones, with around 85% seen just once and 3.5% to 4% held by the top ten.

This chain uses TRBV27 with TRBJ2-2, with D perhaps matching TRBD2 (6 bases). Sequencing input: peripheral blood. The sequence was obtained from a woman between 18 and 29 years old with acute or convalescent COVID-19. The CDR3 spells CASSLAGRNTGELFF. In nucleotides, the CDR3 is TGTGCCAGCAGTTTGGCGGGGCGAAACACCGGGGAGCTGTTTTTT.